This is a list of T cell receptor beta chains from one sample in a study of T cell repertoires in cytomegalovirus infection. TCRdb reprocessed the reads with MiXCR, giving one entry per CDR3 protein. The profile shows around 260,000 distinct CDR3 sequences, roughly 25% of them singletons. Sequencing input: PBMCs. The source of these receptors is a human donor in good health (CMV status not recorded). Some clones in this sample may be carry-over from other donors' samples. CDR3s include the opening cysteine and the closing phenylalanine or tryptophan. D genes are given only for firm matches. Some rows mark clone size as missing; the rest say once, few, many or name a class of expanded clone.

TRBJ2-1	NA	NA	TRBV5-1	TGCGCCAGCAGCTTGGCCCAGGTGAGCTCCTACAATGAGCAGTTCTTC	CASSLAQVSSYNEQFF
TRBJ2-3	NA	few	TRBV28	TGTGCCAGCAGTTTACCCCCCGTTGCAGATACGCAGTATTTT	CASSLPPVADTQYF
TRBJ2-1	NA	few	TRBV11-2	TGTGCCAGCACCTATGTCTCCGGACCCATCGGTCATGAGCAGTTCTTC	CASTYVSGPIGHEQFF
TRBJ1-3	NA	NA	TRBV6-6	TGTGCCAGCAGGAGAGCTCCGGGACCGAGCTCTGGAAACACCATATATTTT	CASRRAPGPSSGNTIYF
TRBJ2-5	NA	NA	TRBV5-6	TGTGCCAGCAGCCCAATCGGGGGAGCAGGGGCCCAGTACTTC	CASSPIGGAGAQYF
TRBJ2-1	NA	few	TRBV28	TGTGCCAGCAGTCGGGCCCACGGGATGTACAATGAGCAGTTCTTC	CASSRAHGMYNEQFF
TRBJ1-1	NA	NA	TRBV5-6	TGTGCCAGCAGCTTGGACGAACGGGAAGAAGCTTTCTTT	CASSLDEREEAFF
TRBJ1-1	NA	NA	TRBV7-9	TGTGCCAGCAGCTTAGCCAGGACAGTAACTACTGAAGCTTTCTTT	CASSLARTVTTEAFF
TRBJ1-1	NA	NA	TRBV19	TGTGCCAGTAGTATAGAACTGGGGGCTGAAGCTTTCTTT	CASSIELGAEAFF
TRBJ1-2	NA	NA	TRBV28	TGTGCCACCACCGGGCCAGGAGCTAACTATGGCTACACCTTC	CATTGPGANYGYTF
TRBJ2-5	NA	NA	TRBV9	TGTGCCAGCAGCCCCCGTGGGGCAGGGGCCCAGAACCAGTACTTC	CASSPRGAGAQNQYF
TRBJ2-7	NA	few	TRBV11-3	TGTGCCAGCAGCTACGGGACCTACGAGCAGTACTTC	CASSYGTYEQYF
TRBJ1-2	TRBD1	once	TRBV18	TGTGCCAGCTCACCATCCTTGACAGGGATAGGCGACTATGGCTACACCTTC	CASSPSLTGIGDYGYTF
TRBJ1-5	TRBD1	few	TRBV10-3	TGTGCCATCAGGGGGACAGGGTCGGATCAGCCCCAGCATTTT	CAIRGTGSDQPQHF
TRBJ1-6	TRBD1	NA	TRBV28	TGTGCCAGCATTCGGGACAGGGCTTGGTCACCCCTCCACTTT	CASIRDRAWSPLHF
TRBJ2-3	NA	many	TRBV6-2/TRBV6-3	TGTGCCAGCAGGGTGACTAGATCGAGCGCAGATACGCAGTATTTT	CASRVTRSSADTQYF
TRBJ1-3	NA	few	TRBV7-9	TGTGCCAGCAGCCCCCGGGCCGGTGGAAACACCATATATTTT	CASSPRAGGNTIYF
TRBJ2-2	TRBD2	NA	TRBV12-5	TGTGCTAGTGGAGAAGGGACTAGCGGGGGAAGGGGGGAGCTGTTTTTT	CASGEGTSGGRGELFF
TRBJ2-1	NA	NA	TRBV24-1	TGTGCCACCAGTGACCACCCCGGGGTCTCCTACAATGAGCAGTTCTTC	CATSDHPGVSYNEQFF
TRBJ1-3	NA	few	TRBV29-1	TGCAGCGTTGAACTCCAGTTTGGAAACACCATATATTTT	CSVELQFGNTIYF
TRBJ1-6	NA	many	TRBV7-3	TGTGCCAGCAGCTTACCTTCTGAACGCAGGACCCCTCTGAGTTCACCCCTCCACTTT	CASSLPSERRTPLSSPLHF
TRBJ2-1	TRBD1	once	TRBV5-6	TGTGCCAGCAGCCGGAGTGGGACAGGGGTGGATGAGCAGTTCTTC	CASSRSGTGVDEQFF
TRBJ2-7	TRBD2	NA	TRBV2	TGTGCCAGCAAGGCTAGCGGGCCAAGCTCCTACGAGCAGTACTTC	CASKASGPSSYEQYF
TRBJ1-2	NA	few	TRBV18	TGTGCCAGCTCAACACCGACAGGCGATGGCTACACCTTC	CASSTPTGDGYTF
TRBJ2-3	NA	once	TRBV5-4	TGTGCCAGCAGCTTGGAATGGCGGCTCACAGATACGCAGTATTTT	CASSLEWRLTDTQYF
TRBJ1-1	NA	few	TRBV2	TGTGCCAGCACCCAAGAACCAGGGGCTGACACTGAAGCTTTCTTT	CASTQEPGADTEAFF
TRBJ1-1	NA	NA	TRBV12-3/TRBV12-4	TGTGCCAGCAGTTACCTTCAACGGAACACTGAAGCTTTCTTT	CASSYLQRNTEAFF
TRBJ2-7	TRBD1	NA	TRBV15	TGTGCCACCAGCAGAGGGGACAGGGACTACGAGCAGTACTTC	CATSRGDRDYEQYF
TRBJ2-1	NA	few	TRBV29-1	TGCAGCGTTGAAGTGACCGGACAGAAATCCTACAATGAGCAGTTCTTC	CSVEVTGQKSYNEQFF
TRBJ2-7	TRBD2	NA	TRBV19	TGTGCCAGTAGTATCTTCGGGAGGTCTGGCTACGAGCAGTACTTC	CASSIFGRSGYEQYF
TRBJ1-1	NA	NA	TRBV27	TGTGCCAGCAGTTTATTTTCTTACGACACTGAAGCTTTCTTT	CASSLFSYDTEAFF